The clone carrying this T cell receptor (beta chain) was seen repeatedly, ten times or more. Its matching antigen is unknown. From the 5' RACE reads, TCRdb called clonotypes with MiXCR, one entry per CDR3 protein. Here the sample spans some 120,000 distinct CDR3 sequences, roughly 3.4% being singletons. This sample was taken from a study of neurological immune-mediated disorders. Points from the study as a whole: HTLV-1-associated myelopathy displayed the greatest TCR clonal expansion, and multiple sclerosis exhibited the smallest, lower than that of healthy controls. There was no association between the multiple sclerosis repertoire cluster and any clinical or MRI feature. Because no CDR3 amino acid sequences were shared across subjects by expanded clones, private repertoires were suggested in all groups.

Per the germline V gene, CDR1 is MNHNY and CDR2 is SVGAGI (reference sequence). V was shortened by 4 bases and J by 6 bases, with 15 bases between the two germline ends. The CDR3 sequence is 14 residues long. The V and J genes are TRBV6-6 and TRBJ1-2; no clear D. This sequence was found in a woman aged 25 to 39 with multiple sclerosis. The material sequenced was PBMCs. CDR3: CASSSSVLRHGYTF. The CDR3 DNA reads as TGTGCCAGCAGTTCGTCGGTCCTCCGGCATGGCTACACCTTC.